These T cell receptor beta chains were read from a single sample in a study of T cells in Graves' hyperthyroidism and ophthalmopathy. MiXCR was run by TCRdb on the multiplex PCR reads, yielding one entry per CDR3 protein. The table includes 600,000 to 650,000 distinct CDR3 sequences, roughly 15% detected once. The sample comprised blood. Receptors were obtained from a woman aged 30 to 39 with Graves' hyperthyroidism. Both conserved end residues are part of each CDR3. The D gene is left open where the match is weak. Clone size, where shown, is once, few, many, or a class for clones that have expanded.

j_gene: TRBJ1-3; v_gene: TRBV12-3/TRBV12-4; abundance: many; d_gene: NA; CDR3aa: CASSWGLGNTIYF; CDR3nt: TGTGCCAGCAGCTGGGGGTTAGGAAACACCATATATTTT
j_gene: TRBJ2-1; v_gene: TRBV20-1; abundance: few; d_gene: TRBD2; CDR3aa: CSARRYGGLAGGQYNEQFF; CDR3nt: TGCAGTGCTAGAAGGTACGGCGGACTAGCGGGAGGGCAATACAATGAGCAGTTCTTC
j_gene: TRBJ2-5; v_gene: TRBV10-3; abundance: many; d_gene: NA; CDR3aa: CAIADSSQETQYF; CDR3nt: TGTGCCATCGCGGACAGTTCCCAAGAGACCCAGTACTTC
j_gene: TRBJ2-1; v_gene: TRBV28; abundance: many; d_gene: TRBD2; CDR3aa: CASSFQLAGGNNEQFF; CDR3nt: TGTGCCAGCAGTTTCCAGCTAGCGGGAGGCAACAATGAGCAGTTCTTC
j_gene: TRBJ1-5; v_gene: TRBV7-9; abundance: many; d_gene: NA; CDR3aa: CASSLAGYQPQHF; CDR3nt: TGTGCCAGCAGCTTAGCCGGGTATCAGCCCCAGCATTTT
j_gene: TRBJ1-1; v_gene: TRBV20-1; abundance: many; d_gene: TRBD1; CDR3aa: CSARMDRATEAFF; CDR3nt: TGCAGTGCTAGGATGGACAGGGCGACTGAAGCTTTCTTT
j_gene: TRBJ2-7; v_gene: TRBV29-1; abundance: many; d_gene: TRBD1; CDR3aa: CSVEGQRYEQYF; CDR3nt: TGCAGCGTTGAGGGACAGCGCTACGAGCAGTACTTC
j_gene: TRBJ1-3; v_gene: TRBV7-2; abundance: many; d_gene: NA; CDR3aa: CASSLSSAGNTIYF; CDR3nt: TGTGCCAGCAGCTTAAGCTCGGCGGGAAACACCATATATTTT
j_gene: TRBJ2-7; v_gene: TRBV2; abundance: many; d_gene: NA; CDR3aa: CASTGELGAYEQYF; CDR3nt: TGTGCCAGCACGGGAGAGCTGGGGGCCTACGAGCAGTACTTC
j_gene: TRBJ2-7; v_gene: TRBV4-1; abundance: NA; d_gene: NA; CDR3aa: CASSQNAGPRSSYEQYF; CDR3nt: TGCGCCAGCAGCCAAAACGCGGGGCCTCGAAGCTCCTACGAGCAGTACTTC
j_gene: TRBJ2-7; v_gene: TRBV2; abundance: NA; d_gene: NA; CDR3aa: CASSEEGQSNSYEQYF; CDR3nt: TGTGCCAGCAGTGAAGAAGGACAGTCAAACTCCTACGAGCAGTACTTC
j_gene: TRBJ2-3; v_gene: TRBV15; abundance: many; d_gene: NA; CDR3aa: CATSRDRRSDTQYF; CDR3nt: TGTGCCACCAGCAGAGATCGGAGGTCTGATACGCAGTATTTT
j_gene: TRBJ2-5; v_gene: TRBV11-2; abundance: NA; d_gene: TRBD2; CDR3aa: CASSYNRGGLRETQYF; CDR3nt: TGTGCCAGCAGCTATAATAGGGGAGGGCTGCGAGAGACCCAGTACTTC
j_gene: TRBJ2-2; v_gene: TRBV6-1; abundance: few; d_gene: TRBD2; CDR3aa: CASSGLAGVYTGELFF; CDR3nt: TGTGCCAGCAGTGGATTAGCGGGAGTCTATACCGGGGAGCTGTTTTTT
j_gene: TRBJ1-3; v_gene: TRBV13; abundance: few; d_gene: NA; CDR3aa: CASLGPGNTIYF; CDR3nt: TGTGCCAGCTTAGGGCCCGGAAACACCATATATTTT
j_gene: TRBJ2-7; v_gene: TRBV6-6; abundance: many; d_gene: TRBD2; CDR3aa: CASSYSSTGLAGAYEQYF; CDR3nt: TGTGCCAGCAGTTACTCGAGTACGGGACTAGCGGGGGCCTACGAGCAGTACTTC